These T cell receptor beta chains were read from a single sample in a study of identical twins. TCRdb reanalysed the 5' RACE reads using MiXCR and keeps one entry per CDR3 protein. The sample consists of over 550,000 distinct CDR3 sequences, about 7.1% of them appearing once. Separately, the same data were catalogued under a study of yellow fever vaccine responses in identical twins.

The sample was PBMCs. These receptors were taken from a woman aged 18-29 years in good health. Each CDR3 is given with its conserved first and last residue. A D gene is named only where the DNA matches it firmly. The listing skips clone size in some rows; elsewhere it reads once, few, many or a size class.

j_gene,abundance,d_gene,v_gene,CDR3nt,CDR3aa
TRBJ2-7,many,-,TRBV12-3/TRBV12-4,TGTGCCAGCGCGCAGGGGTACGAGCAGTACTTC,CASAQGYEQYF
TRBJ1-5,-,TRBD1,TRBV5-4,TGTGCCAGCAGCTTATGTGACAGGGAACTTCAGCCCCAGCATTTT,CASSLCDRELQPQHF
TRBJ2-1,few,-,TRBV5-1,TGCGCCAGCAGCTCCGGGACTCCCCTCAACAATGAGCAGTTCTTC,CASSSGTPLNNEQFF
TRBJ2-5,many,TRBD1,TRBV16,TGTGCCAGCAGCCGGGACAGGGGTCAAGAGACCCAGTACTTC,CASSRDRGQETQYF
TRBJ2-2,few,-,TRBV6-5,TGTGCCAGCAGTTACCCATCCGCGAACACCGGGGAGCTGTTTTTT,CASSYPSANTGELFF
TRBJ1-5,many,-,TRBV12-3/TRBV12-4,TGTGCCAGCAGTAACCCCCATCAGCCCCAGCATTTT,CASSNPHQPQHF
TRBJ2-3,-,TRBD1,TRBV28,TGTGCCAGCACCGAGGACAGGGATATTCCAGATACGCAGTATTTT,CASTEDRDIPDTQYF
TRBJ1-3,many,-,TRBV5-1,TGCGCCAGCAGCTTGACGCGGGGAAACACCATATATTTT,CASSLTRGNTIYF
TRBJ2-1,-,-,TRBV9,TGTGCCAGCAGCGTAGTTGAGGCCTCCTACAATGAGCAGTTCTTC,CASSVVEASYNEQFF
TRBJ2-3,many,TRBD2,TRBV9,TGTGCCAGCAAGCCCGCTAGCGGAAGCACAGATACGCAGTATTTT,CASKPASGSTDTQYF
TRBJ2-2,-,TRBD1,TRBV28,TGTGCCAGCAGTTCAACGGACAGGGGGCGGATCACCGGGGAGCTGTTTTTT,CASSSTDRGRITGELFF
TRBJ1-1,-,-,TRBV28,TGTGCCAGCAGTTTTTTGGGTGGCGTCACTGAAGCTTTCTTT,CASSFLGGVTEAFF
TRBJ1-2,many,TRBD1,TRBV10-3,TGTGCCATCACTGACAGGGGAACTGGCTATGGCTACACCTTC,CAITDRGTGYGYTF
TRBJ1-4,many,-,TRBV10-3,TGTGCCATCAGTGAGTCAGGCGAGGAGGGTAATGAAAAACTGTTTTTT,CAISESGEEGNEKLFF
TRBJ1-6,many,-,TRBV2,TGTGCCAGCAGTGAACAGGGGTGGAATTCACCCCTCCACTTT,CASSEQGWNSPLHF
TRBJ1-2,many,-,TRBV4-1,TGCGCCAGCAGCCACACAGGGAACTATGGCTACACCTTC,CASSHTGNYGYTF
TRBJ2-2,many,-,TRBV5-1,TGCGCCAGCAGCTTGGAAGGTAGCAGTAACACCGGGGAGCTGTTTTTT,CASSLEGSSNTGELFF
TRBJ1-4,-,-,TRBV28,TGTGCCAGCAGCAGCCCGAGGGAGATGGGGAAACTGTTTTTT,CASSSPREMGKLFF